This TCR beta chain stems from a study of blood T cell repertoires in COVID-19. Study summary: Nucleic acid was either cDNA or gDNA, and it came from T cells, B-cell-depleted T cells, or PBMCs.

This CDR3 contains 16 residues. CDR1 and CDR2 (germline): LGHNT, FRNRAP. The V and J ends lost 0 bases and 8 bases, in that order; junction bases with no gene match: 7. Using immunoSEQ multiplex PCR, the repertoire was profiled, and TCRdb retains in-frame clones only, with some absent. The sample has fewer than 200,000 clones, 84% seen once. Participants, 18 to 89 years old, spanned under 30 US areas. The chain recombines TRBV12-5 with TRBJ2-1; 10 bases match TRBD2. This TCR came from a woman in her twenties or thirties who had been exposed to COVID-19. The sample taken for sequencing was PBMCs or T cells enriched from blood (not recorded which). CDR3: CASGLVLSGGAHEQFF. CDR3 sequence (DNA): TGTGCTAGTGGTTTGGTACTAAGCGGGGGGGCCCATGAGCAGTTCTTC.